This paragraph covers one T cell receptor beta chain sequence. No antigen is known for it. The study ran its PCR with 60 Vbeta and 13 Jbeta primers. Method: immunoSEQ multiplex PCR; TCRdb's copy keeps in-frame clones and lacks some. The sample has more than 85,000 clones, about four fifths seen once; the top ten hold around 3%. The data were obtained in a study of cytomegalovirus exposure and HLA in healthy donors. Study-level information: Within the Caucasian-associated ancestry cluster were roughly 79% of the roughly 380 genotyped donors. Study-wide findings and caveats: For most TCR beta V segments, an earlier analysis put the productive rate at about 90% or about 30% of the time. With high specificity and sensitivity, the classifier reportedly diagnosed cytomegalovirus status.

CDR3 size: 14 residues. The V end was cut by 3 bases, the J end by 2 bases, with 7 bases between. Germline values: CDR1 SEHNR, CDR2 FQNEAQ (reference sequence). Sequenced sample: PBMCs. This chain links TRBV7-9 with TRBJ1-4; perhaps TRBD1 as D (5 bases). The sequence derives from a woman aged 55-69 years in good health and CMV-seropositive. DNA for the CDR3: TGTGCCAGCAGCTTGCGGGGGACTAATGAAAAACTGTTTTTT. Residues: CASSLRGTNEKLFF. Full variable domain (remainder filled in from reference TRBV7-9 and TRBJ1-4): DTGVSQNPRHKITKRGQNVTFRCDPISEHNRLYWYRQTLGQGPEFLTYFQNEAQLEKSRLLSDRFSAERPKGSFSTLEIQRTEQGDSAMYLCASSLRGTNEKLFFGSGTQLSVL.